This TCR beta chain is from a study of blood T cell repertoires in COVID-19. Whole-study context: Both acute and convalescent COVID-19 samples were obtained from the United States, Italy and Spain. In each case, the material was cDNA or gDNA derived from T cells, B-cell-depleted T cells, or PBMCs.

As handled by the study authors: The authors estimated nucleated cell counts from reference gene primer amplification. The assay was immunoSEQ multiplex PCR, and TCRdb's table has in-frame clones only and misses some. From that table come the V and J calls and clone size; the DNA was used to work out D and trimming. This table has tens of thousands of clones, less than 95% appearing once. The V gene end was trimmed by 4 bases and the J gene end by 5 bases; junction bases not matched to a gene: 8. The length of the CDR3 is 14 residues. Germline assignment: CDR1 SGHRS and CDR2 YFSETQ. J is TRBJ2-5 and V is TRBV5-1, with TRBD1 matching 7 bases. The receptor's source is a man in his 70s with active COVID-19. Sequenced: peripheral blood. For the CDR3, the DNA is TGCGCCAGCAGCCCCGACAGGGAGCAGGAGACCCAGTACTTC. It is translated as CASSPDREQETQYF.